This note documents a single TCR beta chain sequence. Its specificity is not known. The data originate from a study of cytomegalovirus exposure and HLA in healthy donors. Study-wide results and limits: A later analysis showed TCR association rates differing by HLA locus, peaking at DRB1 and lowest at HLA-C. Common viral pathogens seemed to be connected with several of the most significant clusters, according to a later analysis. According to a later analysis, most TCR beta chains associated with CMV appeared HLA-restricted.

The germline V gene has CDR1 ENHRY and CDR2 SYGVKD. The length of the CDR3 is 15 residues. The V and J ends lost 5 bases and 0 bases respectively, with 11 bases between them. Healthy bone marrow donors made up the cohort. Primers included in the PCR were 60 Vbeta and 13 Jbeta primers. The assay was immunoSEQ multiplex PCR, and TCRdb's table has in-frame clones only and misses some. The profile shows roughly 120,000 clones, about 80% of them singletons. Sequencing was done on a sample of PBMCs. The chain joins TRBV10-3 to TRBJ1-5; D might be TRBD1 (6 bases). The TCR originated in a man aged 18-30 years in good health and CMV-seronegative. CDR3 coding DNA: TGTGCCATCAGTCCCGGACAGAGTAGCAATCAGCCCCAGCATTTT. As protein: CAISPGQSSNQPQHF.